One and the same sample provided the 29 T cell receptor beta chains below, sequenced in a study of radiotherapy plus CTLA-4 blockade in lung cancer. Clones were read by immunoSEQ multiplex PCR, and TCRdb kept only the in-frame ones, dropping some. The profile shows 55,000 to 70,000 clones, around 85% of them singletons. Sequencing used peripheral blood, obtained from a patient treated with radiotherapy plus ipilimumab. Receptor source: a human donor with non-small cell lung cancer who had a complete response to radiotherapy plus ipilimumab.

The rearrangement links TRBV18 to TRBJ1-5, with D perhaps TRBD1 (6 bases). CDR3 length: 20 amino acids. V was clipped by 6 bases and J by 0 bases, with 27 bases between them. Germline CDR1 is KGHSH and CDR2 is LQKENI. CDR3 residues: CASSLGGHPYVRDSNQPQHF. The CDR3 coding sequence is TGTGCCAGCTCTCTAGGGGGTCATCCATACGTGAGGGATAGCAATCAGCCCCAGCATTTT.

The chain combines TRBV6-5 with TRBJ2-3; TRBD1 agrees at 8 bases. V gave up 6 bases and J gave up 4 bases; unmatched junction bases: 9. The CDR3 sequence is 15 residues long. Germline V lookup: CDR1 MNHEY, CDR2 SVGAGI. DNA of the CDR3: TGTGCCAGCAGGACGGACAGGGTGGGGGCAGATACGCAGTATTTT. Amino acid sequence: CASRTDRVGADTQYF.

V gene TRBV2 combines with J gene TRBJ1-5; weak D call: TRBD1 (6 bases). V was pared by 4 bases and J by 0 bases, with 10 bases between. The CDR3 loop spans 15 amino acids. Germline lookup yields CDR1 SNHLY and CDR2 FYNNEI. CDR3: CASSVTGSSNQPQHF. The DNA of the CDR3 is TGTGCCAGCAGTGTTACAGGGAGTAGCAATCAGCCCCAGCATTTT. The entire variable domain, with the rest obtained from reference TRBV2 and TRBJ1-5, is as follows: EPEVTQTPSHQVTQMGQEVILRCVPISNHLYFYWYRQILGQKVEFLVSFYNNEISEKSEIFDDQFSVERPDGSNFTLKIRSTKLEDSAMYFCASSVTGSSNQPQHFGDGTRLSIL.

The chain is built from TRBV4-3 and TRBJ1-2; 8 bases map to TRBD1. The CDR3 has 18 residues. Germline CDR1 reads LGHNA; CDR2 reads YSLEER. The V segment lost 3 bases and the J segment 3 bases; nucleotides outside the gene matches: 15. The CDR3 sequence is CASSQDRATVYFDYGYTF. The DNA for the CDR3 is TGCGCCAGCAGCCAGGACAGGGCGACGGTTTATTTCGACTATGGCTACACCTTC.

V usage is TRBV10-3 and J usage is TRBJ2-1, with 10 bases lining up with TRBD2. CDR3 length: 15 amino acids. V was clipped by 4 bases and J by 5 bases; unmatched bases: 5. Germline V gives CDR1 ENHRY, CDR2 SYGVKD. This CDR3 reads CAISGQREGHNEQFF. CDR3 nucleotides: TGTGCCATCAGTGGACAGCGGGAGGGCCACAATGAGCAGTTCTTC.

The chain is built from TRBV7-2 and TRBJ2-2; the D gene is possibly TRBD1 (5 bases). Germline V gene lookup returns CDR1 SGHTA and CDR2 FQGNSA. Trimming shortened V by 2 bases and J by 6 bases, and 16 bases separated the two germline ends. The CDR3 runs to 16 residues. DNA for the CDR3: TGTGCCAGCAGCTTATACCAGGGATTAGGGCCCGGGGAGCTGTTTTTT. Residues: CASSLYQGLGPGELFF.

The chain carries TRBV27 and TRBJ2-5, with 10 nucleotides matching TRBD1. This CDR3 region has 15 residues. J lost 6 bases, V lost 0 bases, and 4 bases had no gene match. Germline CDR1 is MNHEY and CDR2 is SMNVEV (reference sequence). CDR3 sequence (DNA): TGTGCCAGCAGTTTATCAGGGACAGGGGAAAAGACCCAGTACTTC. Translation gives CASSLSGTGEKTQYF.

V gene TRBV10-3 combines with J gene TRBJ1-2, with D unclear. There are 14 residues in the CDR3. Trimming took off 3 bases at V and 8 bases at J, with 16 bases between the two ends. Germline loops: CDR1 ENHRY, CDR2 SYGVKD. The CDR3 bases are TGTGCCATCAGTGAATCCCTTGCCGGGAGGGGCTACACCTTC. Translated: CAISESLAGRGYTF.

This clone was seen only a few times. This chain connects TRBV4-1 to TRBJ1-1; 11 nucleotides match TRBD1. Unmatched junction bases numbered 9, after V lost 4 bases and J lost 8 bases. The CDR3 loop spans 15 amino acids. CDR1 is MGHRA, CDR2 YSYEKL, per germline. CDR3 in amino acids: CASSRRTGGINEAFF. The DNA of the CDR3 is TGCGCCAGCAGCCGCCGGACAGGGGGCATTAACGAAGCTTTCTTT.

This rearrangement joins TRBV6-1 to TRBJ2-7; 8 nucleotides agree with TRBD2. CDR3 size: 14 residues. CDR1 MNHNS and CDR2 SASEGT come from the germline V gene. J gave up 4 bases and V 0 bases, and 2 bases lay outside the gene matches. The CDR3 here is CASSEAAGAYEQYV. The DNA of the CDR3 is TGTGCCAGCAGTGAAGCAGCGGGAGCGTACGAGCAGTACGTC.

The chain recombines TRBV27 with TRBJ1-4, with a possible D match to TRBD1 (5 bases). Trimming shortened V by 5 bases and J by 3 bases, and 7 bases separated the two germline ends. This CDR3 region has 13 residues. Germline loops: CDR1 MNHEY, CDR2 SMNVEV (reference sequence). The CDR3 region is CASSRGANEKLFF. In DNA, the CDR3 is TGTGCCAGCAGTCGGGGGGCTAATGAAAAACTGTTTTTT.

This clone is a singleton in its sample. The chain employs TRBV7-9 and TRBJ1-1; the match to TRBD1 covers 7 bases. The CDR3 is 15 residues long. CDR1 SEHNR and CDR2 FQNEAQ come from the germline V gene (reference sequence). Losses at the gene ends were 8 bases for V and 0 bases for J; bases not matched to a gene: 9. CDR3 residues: CASRSRQGVNTEAFF. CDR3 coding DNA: TGTGCCAGCCGATCGAGACAGGGCGTGAACACTGAAGCTTTCTTT.

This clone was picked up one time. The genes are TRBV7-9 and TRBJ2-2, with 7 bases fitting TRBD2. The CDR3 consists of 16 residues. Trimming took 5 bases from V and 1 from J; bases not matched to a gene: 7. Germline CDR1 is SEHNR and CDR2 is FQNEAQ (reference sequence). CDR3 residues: CASSPREGRNTGELFF. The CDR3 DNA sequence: TGTGCCAGCAGCCCCAGGGAGGGGCGGAACACCGGGGAGCTGTTTTTT.

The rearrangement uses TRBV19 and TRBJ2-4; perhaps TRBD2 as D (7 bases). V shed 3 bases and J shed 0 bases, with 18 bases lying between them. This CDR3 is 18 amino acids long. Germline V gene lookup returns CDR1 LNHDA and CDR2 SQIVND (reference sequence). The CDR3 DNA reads TGTGCCAGTAGTATGCGCGGGGGCAGCCCCTTAGCCAAAAACATTCAGTACTTC. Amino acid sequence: CASSMRGGSPLAKNIQYF.

The DNA of the CDR3 is TGTGCCAGTAGTGGGGACAGAAATCAGCCCCAGCATTTT. Translating gives CASSGDRNQPQHF. The rearrangement links TRBV19 to TRBJ1-5; 7 bases fit TRBD1. Germline CDR1 is LNHDA and CDR2 is SQIVND (reference sequence). The CDR3 extends over 13 amino acids. V dropped 5 bases and J dropped 4; count of bases not matched to a gene: 2.

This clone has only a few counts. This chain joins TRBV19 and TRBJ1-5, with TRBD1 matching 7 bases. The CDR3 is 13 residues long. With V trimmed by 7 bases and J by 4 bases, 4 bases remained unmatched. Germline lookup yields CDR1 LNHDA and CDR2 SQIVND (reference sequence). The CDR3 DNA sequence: TGTGCCAGTACTCGACAGGGTAATCAGCCCCAGCATTTT. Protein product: CASTRQGNQPQHF.

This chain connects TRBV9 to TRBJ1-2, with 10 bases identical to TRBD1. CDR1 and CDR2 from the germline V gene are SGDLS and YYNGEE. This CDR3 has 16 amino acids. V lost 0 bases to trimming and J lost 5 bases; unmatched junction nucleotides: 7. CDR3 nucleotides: TGTGCCAGCAGCGTAGGTCCTGGGACAGGGGCTTATGGCTACACCTTC. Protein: CASSVGPGTGAYGYTF.

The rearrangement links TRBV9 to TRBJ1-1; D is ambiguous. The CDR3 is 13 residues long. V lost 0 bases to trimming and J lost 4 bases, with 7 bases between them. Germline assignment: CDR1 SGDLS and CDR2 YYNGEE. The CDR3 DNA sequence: TGTGCCAGCAGCGTAGCGCTAGCCACTGAAGCTTTCTTT. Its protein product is CASSVALATEAFF.

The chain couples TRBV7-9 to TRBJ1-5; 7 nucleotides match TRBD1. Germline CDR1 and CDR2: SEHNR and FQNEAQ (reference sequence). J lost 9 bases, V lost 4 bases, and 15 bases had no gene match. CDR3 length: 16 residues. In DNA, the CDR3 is TGTGCCAGCAGCTCCTCCTGGGACAGCCCGATCACGCCCCAGCATTTT. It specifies CASSSSWDSPITPQHF. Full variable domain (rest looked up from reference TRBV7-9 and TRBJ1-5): DTGVSQNPRHKITKRGQNVTFRCDPISEHNRLYWYRQTLGQGPEFLTYFQNEAQLEKSRLLSDRFSAERPKGSFSTLEIQRTEQGDSAMYLCASSSSWDSPITPQHFGDGTRLSIL.

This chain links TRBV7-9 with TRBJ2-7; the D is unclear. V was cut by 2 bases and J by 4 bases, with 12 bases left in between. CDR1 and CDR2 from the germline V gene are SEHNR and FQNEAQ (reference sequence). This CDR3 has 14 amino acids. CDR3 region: CASSLLLTEYEQYF. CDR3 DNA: TGTGCCAGCAGCTTACTCTTGACGGAGTACGAGCAGTACTTC.

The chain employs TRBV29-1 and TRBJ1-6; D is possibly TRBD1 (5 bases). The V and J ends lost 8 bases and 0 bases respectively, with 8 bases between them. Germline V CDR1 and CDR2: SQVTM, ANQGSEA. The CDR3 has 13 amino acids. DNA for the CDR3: TGCAGCTACAGGACCTCCTATAATTCACCCCTCCACTTT. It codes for CSYRTSYNSPLHF.

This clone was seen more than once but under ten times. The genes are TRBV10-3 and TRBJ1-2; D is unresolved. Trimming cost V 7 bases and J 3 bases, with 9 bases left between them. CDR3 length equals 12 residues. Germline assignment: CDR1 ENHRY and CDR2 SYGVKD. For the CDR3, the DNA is TGTGCCATCACCCCGGGATACTATGGCTACACCTTC. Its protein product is CAITPGYYGYTF.

The CDR3 DNA reads TGTGCCAGTAGCCCACTAGGATCGTTCGATACGCAGTATTTT. Encoded protein: CASSPLGSFDTQYF. The J gene is TRBJ2-3, the V gene TRBV19; possible D gene TRBD2, 5 bases. V lost 6 bases and J 6 bases, leaving 16 bases between the germline ends. The CDR3 loop spans 14 amino acids. CDR1 is LNHDA, CDR2 SQIVND, per germline (reference sequence).

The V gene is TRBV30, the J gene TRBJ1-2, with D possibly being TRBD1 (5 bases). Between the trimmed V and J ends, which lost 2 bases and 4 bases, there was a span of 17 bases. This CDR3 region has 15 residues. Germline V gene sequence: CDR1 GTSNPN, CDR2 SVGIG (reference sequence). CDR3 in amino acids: CAWSRNSGGIYGYTF. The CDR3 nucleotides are TGTGCCTGGAGTCGTAATTCGGGGGGGATCTATGGCTACACCTTC.

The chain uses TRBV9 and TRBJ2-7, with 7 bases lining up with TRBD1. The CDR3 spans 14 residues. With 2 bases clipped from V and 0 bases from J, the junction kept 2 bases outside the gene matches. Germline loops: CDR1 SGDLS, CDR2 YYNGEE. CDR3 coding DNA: TGTGCCAGCAGCGTGACAGGGAGCTCCTACGAGCAGTACTTC. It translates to CASSVTGSSYEQYF.

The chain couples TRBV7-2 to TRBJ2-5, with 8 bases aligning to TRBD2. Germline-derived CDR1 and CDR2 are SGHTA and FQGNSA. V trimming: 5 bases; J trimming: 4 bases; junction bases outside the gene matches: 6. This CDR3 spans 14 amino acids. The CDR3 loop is CASSLGGGLETQYF. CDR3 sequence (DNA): TGTGCCAGCAGCCTCGGGGGGGGTTTAGAGACCCAGTACTTC. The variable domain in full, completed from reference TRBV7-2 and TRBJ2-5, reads GAGVSQSPSNKVTEKGKDVELRCDPISGHTALYWYRQSLGQGLEFLIYFQGNSAPDKSGLPSDRFSAERTGGSVSTLTIQRTQQEDSAVYLCASSLGGGLETQYFGPGTRLLVL.

This CDR3 is CASSLHQGYGANVLTF. The CDR3, as DNA: TGTGCCAGCAGCTTACACCAGGGGTATGGGGCCAACGTCCTGACTTTC. The chain recombines TRBV7-9 with TRBJ2-6; possible D gene TRBD1, 6 bases. The CDR3 extends over 16 amino acids. With 2 bases removed from V and 3 bases from J, the gap between germline ends came to 11 bases. CDR1 SEHNR and CDR2 FQNEAQ come from the germline V gene (reference sequence).

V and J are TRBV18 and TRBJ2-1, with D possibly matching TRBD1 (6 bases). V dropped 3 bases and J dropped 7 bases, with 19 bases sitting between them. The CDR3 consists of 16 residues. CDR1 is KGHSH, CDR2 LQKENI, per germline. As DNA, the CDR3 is TGTGCCAGCTCACCGTACGAACAGGGCTTCAGGAATGAGCAGTTCTTC. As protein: CASSPYEQGFRNEQFF.

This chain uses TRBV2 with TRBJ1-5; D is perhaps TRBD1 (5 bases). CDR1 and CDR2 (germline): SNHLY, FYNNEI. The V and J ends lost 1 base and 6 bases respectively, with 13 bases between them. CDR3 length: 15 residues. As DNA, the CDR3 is TGTGCCAGCAGTGAAGGGGGCCGAGCATTTCAGCCCCAGCATTTT. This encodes CASSEGGRAFQPQHF.